This T cell receptor beta chain is drawn from a study of T cells after yellow fever vaccination. This clonotype was seen a handful of times. Germline assignment: CDR1 SGHAT and CDR2 FQNNGV. This CDR3 region has 15 residues. V gave up 5 bases and J gave up 3 bases, with 16 bases separating them. MiXCR, applied by TCRdb to the 5' RACE reads, yields one record per CDR3 protein. The data show around 330,000 distinct CDR3 sequences, around 3.9% seen once. The chain couples TRBV11-2 to TRBJ2-5, with TRBD2 as a possible D gene (5 bases). The sequencing used PBMCs, collected on the day of the yellow fever booster vaccination. The receptor's source is a man aged 18 to 29 who received the YFV17D yellow fever vaccine. Here the CDR3 DNA reads TGTGCCAGCAGCCTCCCGGGGAGAAATAAAGAGACCCAGTACTTC. Translated, it gives CASSLPGRNKETQYF. The whole variable domain, filled in from reference TRBV11-2 and TRBJ2-5, reads EAGVAQSPRYKIIEKRQSVAFWCNPISGHATLYWYQQILGQGPKLLIQFQNNGVVDDSQLPKDRFSAERLKGVDSTLKIQPAKLEDSAVYLCASSLPGRNKETQYFGPGTRLLVL.